The present T cell receptor beta chain was sequenced within a study of memory CD4+ T cells and cytomegalovirus serostatus (dated 2019 in TCRdb). About the study as a whole: The cohort comprised 33 healthy Belgian adults, 9 CMV seropositive and 24 CMV seronegative. CD4+ memory TCRbeta repertoires of a Belgian cohort with known cytomegalovirus serostatus were sequenced in order to replicate a published TCR-based CMV serostatus classifier.

In regard to this clone: No cognate antigen has been identified for it. No quality values exist for individual bases; no much larger clone is one base distant.

The Quick-DNA Microprep Kit was used to extract genomic DNA from the sorted cells. Amplification of TCRbeta DNA was done with the immunoSEQ hsTCRbeta kit, following the protocol from the manufacturer. TCRbeta libraries were sequenced on an Illumina MiSeq instrument. As for the original processing: Once out-of-frame sequences had been removed, some 2 million distinct TCRbeta sequences were left, which works out to an average of roughly 64,000 per individual. Each individual was scored according to the count of 164 previously reported CMV-associated TCRbeta sequences and the total productive distinct TCRbeta count. A beta-binomial model was reimplemented in Python, and random forests from scikit-learn, run with default parameters, were trained on data from the US cohort. Classifier performance on the Belgian cohort was summarized as median AUC with percentile confidence intervals over 10,000 bootstrap iterations. As stored in TCRdb, this immuneACCESS dataset retains in-frame rearrangements with V and J assigned. A fraction of the clones does not appear; measured against another copy, unresolved V genes explain less than half of the discrepancy, and the remainder lacks a known reason. V and J calls and clone size are those listed in that table; D and trimming were worked out from the DNA. The sample profile shows 50,000 or so clones; over 75% of them were found once. The leading ten clones occupy 0.75% to 0.85% of the sample.

A FACSAria II was used to sort memory CD4+ T cells, defined as single viable CD3+CD4+CD8-CD45RO+ cells. CMV serostatus was determined with a Roche Elecsys assay detecting serum IgG against CMV pp150, pp28, p38 and p52. After thawing, total CD4+ T cells were enriched by positive selection with CD4 magnetic microbeads. The samples came from a separate study whose specific focus was interrogating the CD4+ T cell memory repertoire. Following standard operating procedures, peripheral blood mononuclear cells were isolated and cryopreserved, while serum was kept at -80 degrees C. The staining relied on CD3-PerCP (BW264/56), CD4-APC (RPA-T4), CD45RO-PE (UCHT1) and CD8-Pacific Orange (3B5) antibodies, and Sytox blue was used to exclude non-viable cells. Study-wide conclusions, independent of this receptor: Unlike the original study, which covered naive and memory CD4+ and CD8+ populations, the Belgian study sequenced only CD4+CD45RO+ memory cells. Of more than 150 previously reported CMV-associated TCRbeta sequences, 67 appeared in the CD4+ memory repertoires, each in one to five individuals. On the Belgian cohort, the classifier built on the original framework reached a median bootstrapped AUC of approximately 0.95, with a 95% CI of 0.76-1.00. For CMV serostatus prediction, a median bootstrapped AUC of about 0.94 was reached with the original framework, and a median bootstrapped AUC of about 0.9 was reached with a US-trained random forest. The results were read as suggesting that the CMV-associated TCR signature is, for the most part, present in the CD4+ memory repertoire.

V loses 0 bases of germline sequence and J loses 3 bases, and the interval between the two ends is 10 bases. CDR1 SGHTS and CDR2 YDEGEE are derived from the germline V gene. The CDR3 has 15 amino acids, counting the end cysteine and phenylalanine. The retained sequence is limited to the CDR3, 45 bases, with the frame set at the first base. The V gene is TRBV5-8 and the J gene is TRBJ1-5; the D gene assignment is ambiguous. The receptor was isolated from an adult in good health and CMV-seronegative. What was sequenced was memory CD4+ T cells from blood. The DNA reads TGTGCCAGCAGCTTGGATTACCGAAACAATCAGCCCCAGCATTTT. This gives the protein CASSLDYRNNQPQHF. Here the CDR3 is joined to the reference TRBV5-8 and TRBJ1-5 genes, and the full variable domain is: EAGVTQSPTHLIKTRGQQATLRCSPISGHTSVYWYQQALGLGLQFLLWYDEGEERNRGNFPPRFSGRQFPNYSSELNVNALELEDSALYLCASSLDYRNNQPQHFGDGTRLSIL.